These 28 T cell receptor beta chains came from one sample sequenced in a study of cytomegalovirus exposure and HLA in healthy donors. In the PCR, 60 Vbeta and 13 Jbeta primers were used. Sequencing used immunoSEQ multiplex PCR; TCRdb keeps in-frame clones, though not all of them. In the table there are under 200,000 clones, 81% of which are singletons. The specimen was PBMCs. Source of these receptors: a middle-aged man in good health and CMV-seropositive.

The chain recombines TRBV18 with TRBJ2-1, with a weak D call TRBD1 (5 bases). V dropped 3 bases and J dropped 5 bases, with 5 bases sitting between them. The length of the CDR3 is 12 residues. Germline-derived CDR1 and CDR2 are KGHSH and LQKENI. The CDR3, as DNA: TGTGCCAGCTCACCGACAGACAATGAGCAGTTCTTC. It is translated as CASSPTDNEQFF.

V gene TRBV30 combines with J gene TRBJ1-4; 8 bases are shared with TRBD1. The V and J ends lost 3 bases and 7 bases, in that order; junction bases with no gene match: 10. The CDR3 totals 15 residues. CDR1 GTSNPN and CDR2 SVGIG come from the germline V gene (reference sequence). In nucleotides, the CDR3 is TGTGCCTGGAGCATTAGGGACAGGATTATTGAAAAACTGTTTTTT. It codes for CAWSIRDRIIEKLFF.

The V call is TRBV4-1, the J call TRBJ2-6, with a weak D call TRBD1 (6 bases). The CDR3 extends over 18 amino acids. CDR1 MGHRA and CDR2 YSYEKL come from the germline V gene. V was cut by 4 bases and J by 0 bases, with 16 bases left in between. In DNA, the CDR3 is TGCGCCAGCAGCCGCCTGGACAGCTCAGTCTCTGGGGCCAACGTCCTGACTTTC. It specifies CASSRLDSSVSGANVLTF.

The genes are TRBV7-8 and TRBJ2-2; possibly TRBD1 for D (5 bases). Germline V gene lookup returns CDR1 SGHVS and CDR2 FQNEAQ. V shed 5 bases and J shed 7 bases, with 14 bases lying between them. The CDR3 spans 14 residues. CDR3 nucleotide sequence: TGTGCCAGCAGCCTAAGCAGGGTGGGCGGGGAGCTGTTTTTT. Protein sequence: CASSLSRVGGELFF.

This clone was recorded a few times. The chain is built from TRBV6-1 and TRBJ1-1, with TRBD1 matching 7 bases. V shed 6 bases and J 8 bases; nucleotides not matched to a gene: 6. CDR1 is MNHNS and CDR2 is SASEGT in the germline V gene. This CDR3 is built from 12 residues. CDR3 sequence: CASSPTGNEAFF. The CDR3, as DNA: TGTGCCAGCAGCCCGACAGGGAACGAAGCTTTCTTT.

The chain links TRBV27 to TRBJ2-2, with 8 bases that match TRBD2. The V and J ends lost 4 bases and 5 bases, in that order; junction bases with no gene match: 15. This CDR3 spans 18 amino acids. Germline CDR1 reads MNHEY; CDR2 reads SMNVEV (reference sequence). CDR3 bases: TGTGCCAGCAGTTCTTTTGGGCCCCGTCGGGGGGGGACCGGGGAGCTGTTTTTT. Amino acids: CASSSFGPRRGGTGELFF.

The gene calls are TRBV28 and TRBJ2-1; tentatively, D is TRBD2 (5 bases). The CDR3 covers 15 residues. The V end lost 6 bases, the J end lost 0 bases, and 12 bases lay between the germline ends. Looked up from germline, CDR1 is MDHEN and CDR2 is SYDVKM. CDR3 residues: CASSQGLSSYNEQFF. The CDR3 nucleotides read TGTGCCAGCAGCCAAGGACTGAGCTCCTACAATGAGCAGTTCTTC.

The genes are TRBV30 and TRBJ2-5, with 8 bases that match TRBD2. The V gene end was trimmed by 2 bases and the J gene end by 4 bases; junction bases not matched to a gene: 9. The CDR3 is 15 amino acids. Germline CDR1 reads GTSNPN; CDR2 reads SVGIG (reference sequence). The CDR3 is CAWSRGLAGRETQYF. The CDR3 nucleotides read TGTGCCTGGAGTAGAGGTCTAGCGGGTCGAGAGACCCAGTACTTC.

The V gene is TRBV10-1, the J gene TRBJ2-5; possible D gene TRBD2, 6 bases. Deletions cut 8 bases from V and 1 base from J, with 11 bases between. Germline V gene sequence: CDR1 WNHNN, CDR2 SYGVQD (reference sequence). The CDR3 length is 13 residues. DNA for the CDR3: TGCGCCAGCGGGGGACTGAGCCAAGAGACCCAGTACTTC. It encodes CASGGLSQETQYF.

V and J are TRBV7-8 and TRBJ2-5, with 7 bases aligning to TRBD2. Looked up from germline, CDR1 is SGHVS and CDR2 is FQNEAQ. CDR3 length equals 15 residues. The ends lost 6 bases at V and 0 bases at J; junction bases unmatched: 7. Here the CDR3 DNA reads TGTGCCAGCAGGGTGGAGCGGGGATACCAAGAGACCCAGTACTTC. As protein: CASRVERGYQETQYF.

V and J are TRBV25-1 and TRBJ1-1; perhaps TRBD1 as D (6 bases). Germline V gives CDR1 MGHDK, CDR2 SYGVNS. V was cut by 4 bases and J by 2 bases, with 11 bases left in between. The CDR3 covers 14 residues. Written as DNA, the CDR3 is TGTGCCAGCAGTGGATTACAGGGAAACACTGAAGCTTTCTTT. Protein sequence: CASSGLQGNTEAFF.

The chain couples TRBV19 to TRBJ1-5; 9 bases line up with TRBD1. Germline loops: CDR1 LNHDA, CDR2 SQIVND (reference sequence). The CDR3 totals 16 residues. The V gene end was trimmed by 4 bases and the J gene end by 7 bases; junction bases not matched to a gene: 11. The CDR3 DNA reads as TGTGCCAGTAGTACTCCGGGACAGGGTCCAAACCAGCCCCAGCATTTT. Translated: CASSTPGQGPNQPQHF.

J is TRBJ2-5 and V is TRBV2; D is undetermined. The CDR3 is made up of 15 amino acids. CDR1 and CDR2 (germline): SNHLY, FYNNEI. Trimming stripped 4 bases from V and 2 bases from J, with 14 bases between. Here the CDR3 DNA reads TGTGCCAGCAGTGGTTGGGCAGGTAGACAAGAGACCCAGTACTTC. Its translation is CASSGWAGRQETQYF. Complete variable domain (other parts from reference TRBV2 and TRBJ2-5): EPEVTQTPSHQVTQMGQEVILRCVPISNHLYFYWYRQILGQKVEFLVSFYNNEISEKSEIFDDQFSVERPDGSNFTLKIRSTKLEDSAMYFCASSGWAGRQETQYFGPGTRLLVL.

The CDR3 region is CASSLPTGATNEKLFF. CDR3 sequence (DNA): TGTGCCAGCAGTTTACCAACAGGAGCAACTAATGAAAAACTGTTTTTT. The gene calls are TRBV28 and TRBJ1-4; D is possibly TRBD1 (5 bases). This CDR3 has 16 residues. Germline CDR1 and CDR2: MDHEN and SYDVKM. With 2 bases removed from V and 0 bases from J, the gap between germline ends came to 10 bases.

CDR3 DNA sequence: TGTGCCAGCCATATAGCGGGAAATGGTCGCGAGCAGTACTTC. Amino acids: CASHIAGNGREQYF. The V call is TRBV5-4, the J call TRBJ2-7; TRBD2 agrees at 8 bases. After removal of 7 bases from V and 6 bases from J, the junction contained 12 bases not matched to a gene. The CDR3 has 14 residues. Germline CDR1 and CDR2: SGHNT and YYREEE (reference sequence).

The chain has TRBV25-1 and TRBJ1-5; D ambiguous. The V gene lost 2 bases and the J gene lost 9 bases, with 8 bases spanning the gap. This CDR3 is 12 amino acids long. Germline V CDR1 and CDR2: MGHDK, SYGVNS. DNA for the CDR3: TGTGCCAGCAGTGAAGGGCGGGGGCCCCAGCATTTT. It codes for CASSEGRGPQHF. Complete variable domain (other parts from reference TRBV25-1 and TRBJ1-5): EADIYQTPRYLVIGTGKKITLECSQTMGHDKMYWYQQDPGMELHLIHYSYGVNSTEKGDLSSESTVSRIRTEHFPLTLESARPSHTSQYLCASSEGRGPQHFGDGTRLSIL.

V gene TRBV7-9 combines with J gene TRBJ2-4; D possibly corresponds to TRBD2 (6 bases). Deletions cut 2 bases from V and 0 bases from J, with 20 bases between. The CDR3 consists of 19 residues. Germline values: CDR1 SEHNR, CDR2 FQNEAQ (reference sequence). The CDR3 region has the DNA TGTGCCAGCAGCTTACCTCGCTTGGGGGGAGAACTAGCCAAAAACATTCAGTACTTC. Translated, it gives CASSLPRLGGELAKNIQYF.

This rearrangement joins TRBV5-5 to TRBJ1-1, with D uncertain. V shed 3 bases and J shed 3 bases, with 12 bases lying between them. The CDR3 totals 14 residues. Germline CDR1 and CDR2: SGHKS and YYEKEE (reference sequence). The CDR3 nucleotides are TGTGCCAGCAGCTCCGTGCCAGAGGACACTGAAGCTTTCTTT. Its protein is CASSSVPEDTEAFF.

The chain is built from TRBV5-1 and TRBJ2-3; TRBD2 matches 9 bases. Germline V gives CDR1 SGHRS, CDR2 YFSETQ. The CDR3 length is 18 residues. J lost 8 bases, V lost 2 bases, and 18 bases had no gene match. This CDR3 is CASSLEAGGTPEGFTQYF. In DNA, the CDR3 is TGCGCCAGCAGCTTAGAAGCGGGAGGCACCCCGGAAGGGTTTACGCAGTATTTT.

The chain recombines TRBV6-6 with TRBJ1-5, with D uncertain. Trimming left V 2 bases short and J 2 bases short, with 10 bases between. CDR1 and CDR2 from the germline V gene are MNHNY and SVGAGI (reference sequence). The CDR3 spans 15 residues. The CDR3 here is CASSYGQQGNQPQHF. For the CDR3, the DNA is TGTGCCAGCAGTTACGGGCAGCAGGGCAATCAGCCCCAGCATTTT.

J is TRBJ2-5 and V is TRBV6-1, with D hard to call. CDR1 is MNHNS, CDR2 SASEGT, per germline. V lost 4 bases, J lost 0 bases, and 9 bases lay in between. The CDR3 is 14 residues long. This CDR3 is CASSADTYQETQYF. The CDR3 DNA is TGTGCCAGCAGTGCAGACACGTACCAAGAGACCCAGTACTTC.

The J gene is TRBJ2-7, the V gene TRBV7-2; D unclear. Germline-derived CDR1 and CDR2 are SGHTA and FQGNSA. The CDR3 loop spans 13 amino acids. The V end was cut by 3 bases, the J end by 4 bases, with 10 bases between. CDR3 in amino acids: CASSFQAPYEQYF. The CDR3 DNA reads as TGTGCCAGCAGCTTTCAAGCCCCTTACGAGCAGTACTTC.

This clone was detected only once. V usage is TRBV7-2 and J usage is TRBJ2-1, with 9 bases lining up with TRBD2. CDR3 length equals 15 residues. The ends lost 1 base at V and 12 bases at J; junction bases unmatched: 10. CDR1 and CDR2 (germline): SGHTA, FQGNSA. CDR3: CASSLVAGGGPGQFF. The CDR3, as DNA: TGTGCCAGCAGCTTAGTTGCGGGAGGGGGACCAGGGCAGTTCTTC.

The rearrangement links TRBV30 to TRBJ1-1; 8 bases align to TRBD1. V lost 0 bases, J lost 6 bases, and 6 bases stayed unmatched. The CDR3 extends over 14 amino acids. CDR1 is GTSNPN and CDR2 is SVGIG in the germline V gene (reference sequence). The CDR3 coding sequence is TGTGCCTGGAGTGTAGGACAGGGAGTCCCTGAAGCTTTCTTT. Protein product: CAWSVGQGVPEAFF.

V gene TRBV6-1 combines with J gene TRBJ1-1; the match to TRBD1 covers 8 bases. This CDR3 comprises 13 residues. V shed 8 bases and J 3 bases; nucleotides not matched to a gene: 5. Germline V gene lookup returns CDR1 MNHNS and CDR2 SASEGT. CDR3 protein: CASGRTGYTEAFF. CDR3 coding DNA: TGTGCCAGCGGGAGGACAGGGTACACTGAAGCTTTCTTT.

This clone was seen more than once but under ten times. This chain joins TRBV7-7 and TRBJ2-7, with 10 bases lining up with TRBD2. CDR1 is SSHAT and CDR2 is FNYEAQ in the germline V gene (reference sequence). The length of the CDR3 is 17 residues. J was trimmed by 2 bases and V by 3 bases; bases with no gene match: 10. Here the CDR3 reads CASSLEGRTSGTYEQYF. CDR3 DNA: TGTGCCAGCAGCTTGGAGGGGCGGACTAGCGGAACCTACGAGCAGTACTTC.

The chain employs TRBV5-1 and TRBJ1-3, with 8 bases lining up with TRBD1. V lost 2 bases, J lost 9 bases, and 4 bases stayed unmatched. This CDR3 has 13 residues. CDR1 and CDR2 (germline): SGHRS, YFSETQ. This CDR3 is CASSFDRGGTIYF. In DNA form, the CDR3 reads TGCGCCAGCAGCTTCGACAGGGGCGGCACCATATATTTT.

The V gene is TRBV9, the J gene TRBJ2-2, with D hard to call. Looked up from germline, CDR1 is SGDLS and CDR2 is YYNGEE. The CDR3 spans 14 residues. Trimming took 7 bases from V and 0 from J, leaving 10 bases between them. The CDR3, as DNA: TGTGCCAGCGGAACAGCAGCGAACACCGGGGAGCTGTTTTTT. Translating it yields CASGTAANTGELFF.